Below, 28 T cell receptor beta chains from the same sample are listed, as sequenced in a study of cytomegalovirus exposure and HLA in healthy donors. In the PCR, 60 Vbeta and 13 Jbeta primers were used. Assay used: immunoSEQ multiplex PCR; TCRdb lists only in-frame clones, some missing. The sample consists of around 140,000 clones, approximately 84% of them appearing once. The specimen sequenced was PBMCs. These receptors all stem from a woman aged 40 to 55 in good health and CMV-seronegative.

V gene TRBV28 combines with J gene TRBJ1-4, with D tentatively TRBD1 (5 bases). Germline CDR1 is MDHEN and CDR2 is SYDVKM. The CDR3 contains 17 residues. V shed 5 bases and J shed 3 bases, with 19 bases lying between them. The CDR3, as DNA: TGTGCCAGCAGTCCCTTAGGCCTGACAGTCGCTAATGAAAAACTGTTTTTT. This sequence encodes CASSPLGLTVANEKLFF.

The rearrangement links TRBV2 to TRBJ1-5, with 9 bases that match TRBD1. The junction had 16 bases not matched to a gene; V was cut back by 4 bases and J by 3 bases. This CDR3 has 19 residues. Germline V gene lookup returns CDR1 SNHLY and CDR2 FYNNEI. CDR3 sequence (DNA): TGTGCCAGCAGTGGCTACGGGACAGGGTATCCCCCGCACAATCAGCCCCAGCATTTT. Encoded protein: CASSGYGTGYPPHNQPQHF.

The rearrangement links TRBV28 to TRBJ2-7; D is unresolved. This CDR3 has 12 residues. Germline loops: CDR1 MDHEN, CDR2 SYDVKM. The V gene lost 3 bases and the J gene lost 1 base, with 4 bases spanning the gap. The CDR3 region is CASSFYSYEQYF. CDR3 sequence (DNA): TGTGCCAGCAGTTTTTATTCCTACGAGCAGTACTTC.

The J gene is TRBJ2-7, the V gene TRBV18, with 7 bases identical to TRBD2. This CDR3 region has 15 residues. V lost 3 bases to trimming and J lost 3 bases; unmatched junction nucleotides: 8. The V gene's germline CDR1 is KGHSH and CDR2 LQKENI. The CDR3, as DNA: TGTGCCAGCTCACCGGGACTAACGGGGGGCTACGAGCAGTACTTC. This sequence encodes CASSPGLTGGYEQYF.

This clone showed up just a few times. Other DNA sequences in this sample translate to the same CDR3. CDR3 in amino acids: CSARQGYGYTF. CDR3 nucleotide sequence: TGCAGTGCTAGACAGGGGTATGGCTACACCTTC. The V call is TRBV20-1, the J call TRBJ1-2; a weak D match, TRBD1 (6 bases). The CDR3 sequence is 11 residues long. V gave up 2 bases and J gave up 5 bases, with 6 bases separating them. From germline, CDR1 is DFQATT and CDR2 SNEGSKA (reference sequence).

This clone was detected a few times. The chain joins TRBV5-1 to TRBJ2-2; 10 bases line up with TRBD2. J was trimmed by 7 bases and V by 4 bases; bases with no gene match: 10. This CDR3 region has 16 residues. Looked up from germline, CDR1 is SGHRS and CDR2 is YFSETQ. CDR3 region: CASSPVASGSSGELFF. For the CDR3, the DNA is TGCGCCAGCAGCCCTGTCGCTAGCGGGAGTAGCGGGGAGCTGTTTTTT.

A single count supports this clone. This chain uses TRBV5-4 with TRBJ1-4, with 11 bases lining up with TRBD1. Per germline, CDR1 SGHNT and CDR2 YYREEE (reference sequence). V lost 3 bases and J lost 8; bases outside the gene matches: 6. The CDR3 runs 15 residues. CDR3 DNA: TGTGCCAGCAGCTCCAGGACAGGGGGCTCGGAAAAACTGTTTTTT. This translates into CASSSRTGGSEKLFF.

This clone was seen a few times. The chain combines TRBV18 with TRBJ2-7; perhaps TRBD2 as D (6 bases). V shed 4 bases and J shed 6 bases, with 19 bases lying between them. The CDR3 covers 15 residues. Germline-derived CDR1 and CDR2 are KGHSH and LQKENI. CDR3 bases: TGTGCCAGCTCACTGGCGACTAGTCTCTCAGGCGAGCAGTACTTC. Translated: CASSLATSLSGEQYF.

The chain links TRBV9 to TRBJ2-1; 8 bases are shared with TRBD1. This CDR3 has 15 residues. Germline lookup yields CDR1 SGDLS and CDR2 YYNGEE. The V and J ends lost 4 bases and 3 bases, in that order; junction bases with no gene match: 6. The CDR3 region has the DNA TGTGCCAGCAGCCCTGGACAGGGACTCTACAATGAGCAGTTCTTC. Translated: CASSPGQGLYNEQFF.

V is TRBV9 and J is TRBJ1-3; D is unresolved. V dropped 0 bases and J dropped 0 bases, with 7 bases sitting between them. Germline V gene lookup returns CDR1 SGDLS and CDR2 YYNGEE. CDR3 size: 15 residues. The CDR3 DNA reads as TGTGCCAGCAGCGTAGCGGGGAGCTCTGGAAACACCATATATTTT. It codes for CASSVAGSSGNTIYF.

The rearrangement joins TRBV5-5 to TRBJ2-7; 10 positions match TRBD1. The CDR3 length is 16 residues. The J segment lost 5 bases and the V segment lost 5 bases, leaving 13 bases of the junction unmatched. Germline assignment: CDR1 SGHKS and CDR2 YYEKEE (reference sequence). CDR3 sequence: CASSSGQGRRSHEQYF. The CDR3 nucleotides are TGTGCCAGCAGTTCGGGACAGGGGCGGAGGAGCCACGAGCAGTACTTC.

The chain couples TRBV7-9 to TRBJ2-5; D unclear. The J call may be faulty, since TRBJ2-7 better matches the DNA end. CDR1 is SEHNR and CDR2 is FQNEAQ in the germline V gene (reference sequence). The CDR3 extends over 11 amino acids. CDR3 sequence reads: CASSPDYEQYF. CDR3 bases: TGTGCCAGCAGCCCCGATTACGAGCAGTACTTC.

CDR3: CASSYKSGSGNTIYF. For the CDR3, the DNA is TGTGCCAGCAGTTATAAATCGGGGTCTGGAAACACCATATATTTT. This chain joins TRBV6-5 and TRBJ1-3, with D hard to call. In germline, CDR1 is MNHEY, CDR2 SVGAGI. This CDR3 comprises 15 residues. V gave up 3 bases and J gave up 1 base, with 10 bases separating them.

The V call is TRBV25-1, the J call TRBJ2-3; 9 bases map to TRBD2. Trimming took 0 bases from V and 4 from J; bases not matched to a gene: 5. Germline CDR1 is MGHDK and CDR2 is SYGVNS. The CDR3 loop spans 16 amino acids. The CDR3: CASSEYGGRVPDTQYF. The CDR3 bases are TGTGCCAGCAGTGAATATGGCGGGAGGGTCCCAGATACGCAGTATTTT.

The rearrangement uses TRBV7-8 and TRBJ2-1, with TRBD1 as a possible D gene (5 bases). Trimming cost V 5 bases and J 4 bases, with 6 bases left between them. The CDR3 runs to 12 residues. Germline CDR1 and CDR2: SGHVS and FQNEAQ. The CDR3 DNA reads as TGTGCCAGCAGCGGACATTACAATGAGCAGTTCTTC. Translation gives CASSGHYNEQFF.

V usage is TRBV7-3 and J usage is TRBJ2-1; 8 bases are shared with TRBD2. After removal of 5 bases from V and 6 bases from J, the junction contained 3 bases not matched to a gene. This CDR3 region has 13 residues. Germline V gene data show CDR1 as SGHTA and CDR2 as FQGTGA. CDR3: CASSRGTSNEQFF. The CDR3 coding sequence is TGTGCCAGCAGCCGCGGGACTAGCAATGAGCAGTTCTTC.

The chain employs TRBV6-6 and TRBJ2-7; D is possibly TRBD2 (6 bases). Trimming took off 6 bases at V and 0 bases at J, with 12 bases between the two ends. In germline, CDR1 is MNHNY, CDR2 SVGAGI (reference sequence). The CDR3 sequence is 14 residues long. CDR3 amino acids: CASRGGPGSYEQYF. The CDR3 bases are TGTGCCAGCAGAGGAGGGCCGGGCTCCTACGAGCAGTACTTC.

The V and J genes are TRBV19 and TRBJ2-7; 9 nucleotides line up with TRBD1. The CDR3 contains 14 residues. Germline lookup yields CDR1 LNHDA and CDR2 SQIVND (reference sequence). With V trimmed by 9 bases and J by 2 bases, 8 bases remained unmatched. CDR3 DNA sequence: TGTGCCAGCTCCGGGGACAGGGTCCCCTACGAGCAGTACTTC. Protein: CASSGDRVPYEQYF.

The chain uses TRBV28 and TRBJ1-2, with 9 bases matching TRBD1. CDR3 length: 14 residues. With 5 bases clipped from V and 2 bases from J, the junction kept 3 bases outside the gene matches. Germline V gene data show CDR1 as MDHEN and CDR2 as SYDVKM. The CDR3 DNA is TGTGCCAGCAGTCCCGGGACAGGGAACTATGGCTACACCTTC. This sequence encodes CASSPGTGNYGYTF.

The V and J genes are TRBV2 and TRBJ2-1, with 9 bases aligning to TRBD2. CDR1 is SNHLY and CDR2 is FYNNEI in the germline V gene. This CDR3 contains 17 residues. V shed 1 base, J shed 0 bases, and the junction held 4 bases outside the gene matches. The CDR3 coding sequence is TGTGCCAGCAGTGAAGGGACTAGCGAAAGCTCCTACAATGAGCAGTTCTTC. The encoded protein is CASSEGTSESSYNEQFF.

The chain joins TRBV4-3 to TRBJ2-7, with 9 bases lining up with TRBD1. The CDR3 has 15 amino acids. CDR1 and CDR2 (germline): LGHNA, YSLEER. With V trimmed by 4 bases and J by 3 bases, 7 bases remained unmatched. CDR3 sequence: CASSPGTGNHYEQYF. In nucleotides, the CDR3 is TGCGCCAGCAGCCCCGGGACAGGGAACCACTACGAGCAGTACTTC.

The chain carries TRBV4-1 and TRBJ2-7, with a possible D match to TRBD1 (5 bases). V shed 5 bases and J shed 0 bases, with 14 bases lying between them. Per the germline V gene, CDR1 is MGHRA and CDR2 is YSYEKL. This CDR3 spans 15 amino acids. The CDR3 nucleotides read TGCGCCAGCAGCTTAGGGCAGGGAATCTCCTACGAGCAGTACTTC. As protein: CASSLGQGISYEQYF.

V gene TRBV7-7 combines with J gene TRBJ1-2; 9 bases agree with TRBD1. CDR1 is SSHAT, CDR2 FNYEAQ, per germline (reference sequence). V lost 1 base to trimming and J lost 4 bases; unmatched junction nucleotides: 10. CDR3 length: 17 amino acids. The CDR3: CASSLGIGTGPTYGYTF. CDR3 coding DNA: TGTGCCAGCAGCTTAGGGATCGGGACAGGGCCGACCTATGGCTACACCTTC.

The chain links TRBV27 to TRBJ2-1, with 9 bases matching TRBD1. Trimming at V came to 3 bases and at J to 3 bases, leaving 15 bases not matched to a gene. This CDR3 is 19 amino acids long. Per the germline V gene, CDR1 is MNHEY and CDR2 is SMNVEV (reference sequence). CDR3 in DNA: TGTGCCAGCAGTTTCCTACCCCCGGGACAGGGAAGGTACTACAATGAGCAGTTCTTC. This gives the protein CASSFLPPGQGRYYNEQFF.

The V call is TRBV6-5, the J call TRBJ2-7; TRBD1 matches 7 bases. Trimming removed 8 bases from V and 3 bases from J; junction bases left unmatched: 10. The CDR3 sequence is 14 residues long. CDR1 is MNHEY and CDR2 is SVGAGI in the germline V gene. The CDR3 protein is CASGRQGWGYEQYF. Written as DNA, the CDR3 is TGTGCCAGCGGAAGACAGGGCTGGGGCTACGAGCAGTACTTC.

The chain uses TRBV28 and TRBJ2-7; 9 nucleotides match TRBD2. Per the germline V gene, CDR1 is MDHEN and CDR2 is SYDVKM. V shed 3 bases and J 1 base; nucleotides not matched to a gene: 7. The CDR3 has 16 amino acids. CDR3 protein: CASSFRLAEASYEQYF. Here the CDR3 DNA reads TGTGCCAGCAGTTTCCGACTAGCGGAAGCATCCTACGAGCAGTACTTC.

The gene calls are TRBV28 and TRBJ1-1; no clear D. CDR3 length equals 13 residues. The V end lost 10 bases, the J end lost 4 bases, and 16 bases lay between the germline ends. The V gene's germline CDR1 is MDHEN and CDR2 SYDVKM. The CDR3 coding sequence is TGTGCCACGTCTAGCGTTCTCGTCACTGAAGCTTTCTTT. As protein: CATSSVLVTEAFF.

This clone came up a few times. The chain links TRBV6-5 to TRBJ2-3; 11 positions match TRBD2. Germline-derived CDR1 and CDR2 are MNHEY and SVGAGI. This CDR3 region has 15 residues. Trimming took 5 bases from V and 4 from J; bases not matched to a gene: 5. The CDR3 DNA sequence: TGTGCCAGCAGTAATAGCGGGAGGGCATCAGATACGCAGTATTTT. Amino acid sequence: CASSNSGRASDTQYF.